This T cell receptor beta chain was documented in a study of T cell changes during pregnancy in multiple sclerosis. Sequencing used immunoSEQ multiplex PCR; TCRdb keeps in-frame clones, though not all of them. Altogether around 92,000 clones are present, 85% to 95% being singletons, with the ten largest covering about 4.5%. This clone was seen just once. V lost 0 bases and J 12 bases, leaving 15 bases between the germline ends. The CDR3 is made up of 15 amino acids. CDR1 and CDR2 from the germline V gene are MNHEY and SVGAGI. This TCR derives from a female donor with multiple sclerosis, enrolled in a pregnancy study. The chain recombines TRBV6-5 with TRBJ1-6, with D possibly TRBD1 on 5 matching bases. The specimen was peripheral blood, collected in the first trimester of pregnancy. CDR3 nucleotide sequence: TGTGCCAGCAGTTACTCAGGCCAGGGCGACGAACCCCTCCACTTT. Encoded protein: CASSYSGQGDEPLHF.